The 27 T cell receptor beta chains reported below all come from one sample, sequenced in a study of Ad26.COV2.S vaccination and SARS-CoV-2 variants. The assay was immunoSEQ multiplex PCR, and TCRdb's table has in-frame clones only and misses some. Among about 370,000 clones, more than 85% were seen once, and the ten largest hold 3.5%. Treatment defined: 15 to 20 received Ad26.COV2.S at low or high dose, single or two shots; 5 received placebo; per-sample allocation not given. Day 63 after the first injection of vaccine or placebo was the sampling time. The sequenced sample was peripheral blood, obtained in a trial of Ad26.COV2.S vaccine versus placebo. The receptors come from a person aged 18-65 years who received the Ad26.COV2.S COVID-19 vaccine or a placebo.

The CDR3 region has the DNA TGCGCCAGCAGCTTGGCCGGGGACAGGGAGGGCGAGCAGTACTTC. This encodes CASSLAGDREGEQYF. The chain couples TRBV5-1 to TRBJ2-7, with TRBD1 matching over 9 bases. There are 15 residues in the CDR3. J was trimmed by 6 bases and V by 0 bases; bases with no gene match: 7. CDR1 SGHRS and CDR2 YFSETQ come from the germline V gene.

The V and J genes are TRBV7-9 and TRBJ2-1; 7 positions agree with TRBD2. Germline CDR1 SEHNR, CDR2 FQNEAQ (reference sequence). The CDR3 sequence is 14 residues long. V gave up 1 base and J gave up 6 bases; unmatched junction bases: 3. The CDR3 region is CASSLVTSSNEQFF. The CDR3 bases are TGTGCCAGCAGCTTAGTGACTAGCTCCAATGAGCAGTTCTTC.

The V call is TRBV25-1, the J call TRBJ1-1, with D perhaps matching TRBD1 (5 bases). Germline CDR1 reads MGHDK; CDR2 reads SYGVNS. Deletions cut 8 bases from V and 4 bases from J, with 14 bases between. The CDR3 extends over 13 amino acids. DNA of the CDR3: TGTGCCAGCGGCGGAAGTGGGGCCACTGAAGCTTTCTTT. Translation: CASGGSGATEAFF.

This rearrangement joins TRBV2 to TRBJ1-5; tentatively, D is TRBD1 (5 bases). Germline loops: CDR1 SNHLY, CDR2 FYNNEI. There are 12 residues in the CDR3. V shed 7 bases and J shed 5 bases, with 9 bases lying between them. CDR3 protein: CASKLGDQPQHF. The CDR3 coding sequence is TGTGCCAGCAAATTGGGGGATCAGCCCCAGCATTTT.

A single count supports this clone. This chain joins TRBV6-5 and TRBJ2-7, with 7 positions matching TRBD2. The CDR3 covers 13 residues. Germline CDR1 is MNHEY and CDR2 is SVGAGI. After removal of 4 bases from V and 5 bases from J, the junction contained 5 bases not matched to a gene. The CDR3 DNA is TGTGCCAGCAGTTTGGAGCGGGGCCACGAGCAGTACTTC. Its protein product is CASSLERGHEQYF.

The rearrangement links TRBV2 to TRBJ2-5; possible D gene TRBD1, 6 bases. Germline V gives CDR1 SNHLY, CDR2 FYNNEI. The ends were cut back, 8 bases at V and 1 base at J, with 26 bases in the middle. The CDR3 spans 18 residues. CDR3 DNA sequence: TGTGCCAGCCGCCGGACTGGAGGAAGGGGGAGAACCCAAGAGACCCAGTACTTC. This encodes CASRRTGGRGRTQETQYF.

In DNA form, the CDR3 reads TGCGCCAGCAGGCTATTAGTGGATTCTACCGGGGAGCTGTTTTTT. Translating it yields CASRLLVDSTGELFF. The rearrangement joins TRBV4-3 to TRBJ2-2, with D unclear. V lost 6 bases, J lost 5 bases, and 16 bases lay in between. CDR1 and CDR2 from the germline V gene are LGHNA and YSLEER. There are 15 residues in the CDR3.

V and J are TRBV5-1 and TRBJ2-3; 12 bases align to TRBD2. CDR3 size: 16 residues. Germline-derived CDR1 and CDR2 are SGHRS and YFSETQ. The V and J ends lost 0 bases and 5 bases, in that order; junction bases with no gene match: 4. The CDR3 region is CASSLETSGGKDTQYF. The CDR3 bases are TGCGCCAGCAGCTTGGAGACTAGCGGGGGAAAAGATACGCAGTATTTT.

The V gene is TRBV29-1, the J gene TRBJ1-1; 9 bases fit TRBD1. Trimming removed 6 bases from V and 0 bases from J; junction bases left unmatched: 14. This CDR3 has 17 residues. Germline V CDR1 and CDR2: SQVTM, ANQGSEA. In DNA, the CDR3 is TGCAGCGTAGACCCGGGACAGGGACTTTTCATGAACACTGAAGCTTTCTTT. Protein product: CSVDPGQGLFMNTEAFF.

The chain carries TRBV10-1 and TRBJ1-2; 8 bases are shared with TRBD1. V gave up 6 bases and J gave up 5 bases; unmatched junction bases: 14. This CDR3 comprises 16 residues. Germline V gene data show CDR1 as WNHNN and CDR2 as SYGVQD (reference sequence). The CDR3 nucleotides are TGCGCCAGCAGCACCGCCGGGACAGGAAAGGCTTATGGCTACACCTTC. Amino acid sequence: CASSTAGTGKAYGYTF.

This chain links TRBV12-5 with TRBJ1-1; D is uncertain. The CDR3 extends over 13 amino acids. The V end was cut by 5 bases, the J end by 1 base, with 8 bases between. Germline V gene lookup returns CDR1 LGHNT and CDR2 FRNRAP. CDR3: CASGIAWNTEAFF. The DNA of the CDR3 is TGTGCTAGTGGTATCGCCTGGAACACTGAAGCTTTCTTT.

The chain links TRBV7-9 to TRBJ1-4; 9 bases align to TRBD1. V lost 4 bases, J lost 2 bases, and 2 bases stayed unmatched. Germline V lookup: CDR1 SEHNR, CDR2 FQNEAQ (reference sequence). The CDR3 loop spans 15 amino acids. The CDR3 DNA reads TGTGCCAGCAGCTCACAGGGGGCGACTAATGAAAAACTGTTTTTT. Translating gives CASSSQGATNEKLFF.

The V and J genes are TRBV3-1 (or the pseudogene TRBV3-2) and TRBJ1-1; 8 positions match TRBD1. V was pared by 4 bases and J by 5 bases, with 9 bases of the junction left unmatched. Germline V gene data show CDR1 as LGHDT and CDR2 as YNNKEL (reference sequence). This CDR3 comprises 15 residues. The CDR3 protein is CASSRVTGVGTEAFF. The CDR3 DNA sequence: TGTGCCAGCAGCCGAGTGACAGGGGTTGGGACTGAAGCTTTCTTT.

The chain has TRBV5-5 and TRBJ2-5; 9 nucleotides align to TRBD2. The CDR3 spans 17 residues. The germline CDR1 and CDR2 sequences are SGHKS and YYEKEE (reference sequence). J lost 5 bases, V lost 0 bases, and 11 bases had no gene match. CDR3 region: CASSLAPATSGWETQYF. Here the CDR3 DNA reads TGTGCCAGCAGCTTGGCCCCGGCTACTAGCGGGTGGGAGACCCAGTACTTC.

The genes are TRBV5-1 and TRBJ1-6; D ambiguous. Germline V CDR1 and CDR2: SGHRS, YFSETQ. The CDR3 sequence is 12 residues long. The V gene lost 4 bases and the J gene lost 9 bases, with 8 bases spanning the gap. CDR3 sequence reads: CASSAGSSPLHF. CDR3 nucleotide sequence: TGCGCCAGCAGCGCTGGTAGTTCACCCCTCCACTTT.

The chain carries TRBV19 and TRBJ1-1, with D tentatively TRBD1 (6 bases). This CDR3 is built from 13 residues. CDR1 and CDR2 (germline): LNHDA, SQIVND (reference sequence). V was clipped by 7 bases and J by 0 bases, with 9 bases between them. For the CDR3, the DNA is TGTGCCAGTACTGAGGGGGTGAACACTGAAGCTTTCTTT. It translates to CASTEGVNTEAFF.

The gene calls are TRBV3-1 (or the pseudogene TRBV3-2) and TRBJ1-5; D is unclear. The ends were cut back, 0 bases at V and 7 bases at J, with 13 bases in the middle. This CDR3 is built from 15 residues. Germline V gene lookup returns CDR1 LGHDT and CDR2 YNNKEL (reference sequence). CDR3 coding DNA: TGTGCCAGCAGCCAAGATCAGGACCCCCACCAGCCCCAGCATTTT. It specifies CASSQDQDPHQPQHF.

This chain's CDR3 is CAYCRDVSYEQYF. The CDR3 DNA reads as TGTGCCTACTGCCGGGACGTCTCCTACGAGCAGTACTTC. The chain recombines TRBV21-1 with TRBJ2-7. TRBV21-1 is a pseudogene locus. The CDR3 consists of 13 residues.

The V gene is TRBV10-3, the J gene TRBJ1-2; TRBD1 matches 7 bases. Trimming took 7 bases from V and 4 from J; bases not matched to a gene: 6. The length of the CDR3 is 13 residues. Germline V gene sequence: CDR1 ENHRY, CDR2 SYGVKD. CDR3 sequence reads: CAINPTGRYGYTF. The CDR3 bases are TGTGCCATCAACCCGACAGGGCGCTATGGCTACACCTTC.

The J gene is TRBJ2-3, the V gene TRBV11-2; TRBD2 matches 9 bases. J gave up 2 bases and V 4 bases, and 7 bases lay outside the gene matches. Per the germline V gene, CDR1 is SGHAT and CDR2 is FQNNGV. This CDR3 has 16 amino acids. CDR3 region: CASSSDSGGLTDTQYF. For the CDR3, the DNA is TGTGCCAGCAGCTCCGATAGCGGGGGCCTCACAGATACGCAGTATTTT. Supplemented by reference TRBV11-2 and TRBJ2-3, the full variable domain reads EAGVAQSPRYKIIEKRQSVAFWCNPISGHATLYWYQQILGQGPKLLIQFQNNGVVDDSQLPKDRFSAERLKGVDSTLKIQPAKLEDSAVYLCASSSDSGGLTDTQYFGPGTRLTVL.

The chain carries TRBV14 and TRBJ1-2; D might be TRBD1 (5 bases). CDR3 length: 13 amino acids. Germline V gives CDR1 SGHDN, CDR2 FVKESK. The V end was cut by 3 bases, the J end by 6 bases, with 11 bases between. The DNA of the CDR3 is TGTGCCAGCAGCCAGAGCCGACAGAATGGCTACACCTTC. This encodes CASSQSRQNGYTF. Complete variable domain (other parts from reference TRBV14 and TRBJ1-2): EAGVTQFPSHSVIEKGQTVTLRCDPISGHDNLYWYRRVMGKEIKFLLHFVKESKQDESGMPNNRFLAERTGGTYSTLKVQPAELEDSGVYFCASSQSRQNGYTFGSGTRLTVV.

This chain uses TRBV5-5 with TRBJ2-7; D is unclear. The CDR3 has 14 residues. Trimming stripped 7 bases from V and 1 base from J, with 15 bases between. Germline V lookup: CDR1 SGHKS, CDR2 YYEKEE (reference sequence). For the CDR3, the DNA is TGTGCCAGCCAGTTGGCGGTGGGGTCCTACGAGCAGTACTTC. It is translated as CASQLAVGSYEQYF.

This clone appeared a single time. The rearrangement joins TRBV7-9 to TRBJ1-6; no clear D gene. Deletions cut 4 bases from V and 7 bases from J, with 14 bases between. The germline V gene encodes CDR1 SEHNR and CDR2 FQNEAQ (reference sequence). The CDR3 has 15 residues. Here the CDR3 reads CASSSAAGPNSPLHF. The CDR3, as DNA: TGTGCCAGCAGCTCGGCAGCAGGTCCCAATTCACCCCTCCACTTT. The full variable domain, its missing parts supplied by reference TRBV7-9 and TRBJ1-6, is DTGVSQNPRHKITKRGQNVTFRCDPISEHNRLYWYRQTLGQGPEFLTYFQNEAQLEKSRLLSDRFSAERPKGSFSTLEIQRTEQGDSAMYLCASSSAAGPNSPLHFGNGTRLTVT.

J is TRBJ2-1 and V is TRBV30; D tentatively fits TRBD1 or TRBD2 (6 bases each). Deletions cut 7 bases from V and 3 bases from J, with 22 bases between. Looked up from germline, CDR1 is GTSNPN and CDR2 is SVGIG (reference sequence). The CDR3 is made up of 16 amino acids. The CDR3: CAFSLFRGAYYNEQFF. The CDR3 bases are TGTGCCTTTTCCCTTTTTAGGGGGGCCTACTACAATGAGCAGTTCTTC.

The CDR3 nucleotides read TGTGCCAGCTCACCAACCCCGCGGGGGACCTACGAGCAGTACTTC. Translated, it gives CASSPTPRGTYEQYF. This chain connects TRBV18 to TRBJ2-7; 7 nucleotides agree with TRBD2. Germline-derived CDR1 and CDR2 are KGHSH and LQKENI. V trimming: 2 bases; J trimming: 2 bases; junction bases outside the gene matches: 6. This CDR3 is built from 15 residues.

The rearrangement links TRBV12-5 to TRBJ2-7; D is tentatively TRBD1 or TRBD2 (5 bases each). CDR1 and CDR2 (germline): LGHNT, FRNRAP. Trimming stripped 0 bases from V and 8 bases from J, with 5 bases between. This CDR3 comprises 11 residues. The CDR3 DNA follows: TGTGCTAGTGGTTTGGTGGGACAGCAGTACTTC. This encodes CASGLVGQQYF. The full variable domain, with the rest looked up from reference TRBV12-5 and TRBJ2-7, is DARVTQTPRHKVTEMGQEVTMRCQPILGHNTVFWYRQTMMQGLELLAYFRNRAPLDDSGMPKDRFSAEMPDATLATLKIQPSEPRDSAVYFCASGLVGQQYFGPGTRLTVT.

The genes are TRBV4-2 and TRBJ2-1; unclear D gene. Trimming took off 0 bases at V and 5 bases at J, with 8 bases between the two ends. The CDR3 has 14 amino acids. Per germline, CDR1 LGHNA and CDR2 YNFKEQ. The CDR3 region has the DNA TGTGCCAGCAGCCAAGATCTGATCAACAATGAGCAGTTCTTC. This translates into CASSQDLINNEQFF.